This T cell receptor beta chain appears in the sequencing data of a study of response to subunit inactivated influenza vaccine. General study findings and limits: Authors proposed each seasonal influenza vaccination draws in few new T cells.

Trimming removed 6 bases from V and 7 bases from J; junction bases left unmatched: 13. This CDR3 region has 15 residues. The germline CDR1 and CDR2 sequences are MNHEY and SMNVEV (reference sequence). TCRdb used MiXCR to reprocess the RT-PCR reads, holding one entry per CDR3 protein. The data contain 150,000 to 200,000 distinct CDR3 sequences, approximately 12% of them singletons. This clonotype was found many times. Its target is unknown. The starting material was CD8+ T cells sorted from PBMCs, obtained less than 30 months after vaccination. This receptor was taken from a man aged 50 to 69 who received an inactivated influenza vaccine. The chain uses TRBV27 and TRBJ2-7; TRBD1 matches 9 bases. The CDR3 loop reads CASSRPGQGWWEQYF. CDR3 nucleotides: TGTGCCAGCAGCCGTCCGGGACAGGGCTGGTGGGAGCAGTACTTC.